Below are 29 T cell receptor beta chains sequenced from a single sample in a study of CD8 T cells in Susac syndrome. Reverse transcription of roughly 0.5 to 1 ug RNA used random hexamers. TCRdb processed the immunoSEQ multiplex PCR reads anew with MiXCR; each CDR3 protein has one entry. The sample holds hundreds of thousands of distinct CDR3 sequences, roughly 85% seen once. Sequencing input: CD8+ T cells from PBMCs. Every receptor here comes from a human donor with multiple sclerosis.

This chain links TRBV7-6 with TRBJ2-3; 7 bases map to TRBD2. After removal of 0 bases from V and 5 bases from J, the junction contained 5 bases not matched to a gene. Germline V gene lookup returns CDR1 SGHVS and CDR2 FNYEAQ. The CDR3 is 15 residues long. Here the CDR3 reads CASSLAGGPGDTQYF. As DNA, the CDR3 is TGTGCCAGCAGCTTAGCGGGAGGGCCTGGAGATACGCAGTATTTT.

The chain joins TRBV9 to TRBJ1-4; D perhaps matches TRBD1 (5 bases). This CDR3 is 14 amino acids long. Looked up from germline, CDR1 is SGDLS and CDR2 is YYNGEE. Trimming removed 2 bases from V and 7 bases from J, with 12 bases in between. As DNA, the CDR3 is TGTGCCAGCAGCGTCGGGGGAGGGAGTGAAAAACTGTTTTTT. Protein: CASSVGGGSEKLFF.

The chain couples TRBV25-1 to TRBJ2-7; 13 bases map to TRBD2. The germline CDR1 and CDR2 sequences are MGHDK and SYGVNS. This CDR3 is built from 16 residues. Trimming cost V 7 bases and J 1 base; bases outside gene matches: 7. The DNA for the CDR3 is TGTGCCAGCACCGGATCGACTAGCGGGAGGTCCTACGAGCAGTACTTC. This codes for CASTGSTSGRSYEQYF.

The rearrangement links TRBV15 to TRBJ2-7, with 10 positions matching TRBD1. V lost 4 bases to trimming and J lost 3 bases; unmatched junction nucleotides: 3. The germline gives CDR1 LNHNV, CDR2 YYDKDF (reference sequence). This CDR3 region has 14 residues. The CDR3 DNA is TGTGCCACCAGCAACCGGGACAGGGGCTACGAGCAGTACTTC. This translates into CATSNRDRGYEQYF.

CDR3 DNA sequence: TGTGCCAGCAGCGTAGCCGGCGTACCTAACTATGGCTACACCTTC. Encoded protein: CASSVAGVPNYGYTF. The chain employs TRBV9 and TRBJ1-2; D gene unclear. The CDR3 has 15 residues. V was cut by 0 bases and J by 0 bases, with 9 bases left in between. CDR1 and CDR2 (germline): SGDLS, YYNGEE.

The chain carries TRBV11-3 and TRBJ2-2; 10 bases match TRBD2. The germline CDR1 and CDR2 sequences are SGHNT and YENEEA. V was clipped by 4 bases and J by 2 bases; unmatched bases: 4. CDR3 length equals 16 residues. CDR3 protein: CASSSPLAGNTGELFF. The CDR3 bases are TGTGCCAGCAGCTCCCCACTAGCGGGAAACACCGGGGAGCTGTTTTTT.

The V and J genes are TRBV3-1 and TRBJ1-2, with 8 nucleotides matching TRBD1. J lost 4 bases, V lost 4 bases, and 11 bases had no gene match. CDR1 LGHDT and CDR2 YNNKEL come from the germline V gene (reference sequence). The CDR3 sequence is 16 residues long. The CDR3 protein is CASSPGTGNPLYGYTF. The CDR3 nucleotides are TGTGCCAGCAGCCCCGGGACAGGCAATCCACTCTATGGCTACACCTTC.

The rearrangement uses TRBV27 and TRBJ1-2; 10 bases map to TRBD1. Germline values: CDR1 MNHEY, CDR2 SMNVEV (reference sequence). This CDR3 contains 18 residues. V lost 4 bases, J lost 1 base, and 12 bases stayed unmatched. CDR3 in amino acids: CASSWTWTGGPNNYGYTF. Written as DNA, the CDR3 is TGTGCCAGCAGTTGGACCTGGACAGGGGGTCCCAATAACTATGGCTACACCTTC.

A single count supports this clonotype. The chain couples TRBV27 to TRBJ2-2, with D unresolved. The CDR3 totals 17 residues. V was trimmed by 4 bases and J by 0 bases, leaving 15 bases between them. CDR1 is MNHEY and CDR2 is SMNVEV in the germline V gene (reference sequence). CDR3 region: CASSSLTPLANTGELFF. The CDR3 DNA reads TGTGCCAGCAGTTCCCTGACACCACTCGCGAACACCGGGGAGCTGTTTTTT.

The chain has TRBV7-8 and TRBJ2-7; D is unclear. The CDR3 is 14 amino acids. V dropped 3 bases and J dropped 0 bases, with 9 bases sitting between them. The V gene's germline CDR1 is SGHVS and CDR2 FQNEAQ. CDR3 protein: CASSLMVFSYEQYF. The CDR3 DNA sequence: TGTGCCAGCAGCTTGATGGTTTTCTCCTACGAGCAGTACTTC.

This chain uses TRBV6-4 with TRBJ2-3; no reliable D call. The V end was cut by 0 bases, the J end by 4 bases, with 5 bases between. CDR1 and CDR2 (germline): MRHNA, SNTAGT. The CDR3 totals 13 residues. The CDR3 loop reads CASSDSMADTQYF. CDR3 nucleotides: TGTGCCAGCAGTGACTCGATGGCAGATACGCAGTATTTT.

The V call is TRBV27, the J call TRBJ2-7; TRBD2 might be the D (5 bases). V lost 2 bases to trimming and J lost 3 bases, with 11 bases between them. The CDR3 totals 14 residues. CDR1 MNHEY and CDR2 SMNVEV come from the germline V gene (reference sequence). Here the CDR3 DNA reads TGTGCCAGCAGTTTAGTAGGGAGTAACTACGAGCAGTACTTC. Residues: CASSLVGSNYEQYF.

The chain has TRBV19 and TRBJ2-1; D tentatively fits TRBD1 or TRBD2 (5 bases each). Germline assignment: CDR1 LNHDA and CDR2 SQIVND (reference sequence). The CDR3 loop spans 19 amino acids. V dropped 3 bases and J dropped 0 bases, with 21 bases sitting between them. The CDR3 reads CASSIPGAAEIISYNEQFF. Here the CDR3 DNA reads TGTGCCAGTAGTATTCCTGGGGCAGCGGAGATAATCTCCTACAATGAGCAGTTCTTC.

The V call is TRBV21-1, the J call TRBJ2-7; the D call TRBD2 from the table was never checked on the DNA. TRBV21-1 is a recognized pseudogene. CDR3 length: 16 amino acids. CDR3 region: CASSSTVAGHSYEQHF. The CDR3 DNA reads TGTGCCAGCAGCAGCACCGTAGCGGGCCACTCCTACGAGCAGCACTTC.

V and J are TRBV5-1 and TRBJ2-3, with D perhaps matching TRBD2 (6 bases). Germline lookup yields CDR1 SGHRS and CDR2 YFSETQ. Trimming removed 3 bases from V and 5 bases from J, with 13 bases in between. This CDR3 contains 14 residues. DNA for the CDR3: TGCGCCAGCAGCTCCATAGGACTACAAGATACGCAGTATTTT. Translation: CASSSIGLQDTQYF.

The chain couples TRBV19 to TRBJ2-7; D remains unclear. Germline V lookup: CDR1 LNHDA, CDR2 SQIVND (reference sequence). The length of the CDR3 is 13 residues. Trimming left V 6 bases short and J 4 bases short, with 13 bases between. In DNA form, the CDR3 reads TGTGCCAGTAGCCCCGAAGAGAGTTACGAGCAGTACTTC. This codes for CASSPEESYEQYF.

The genes are TRBV7-9 and TRBJ1-1; D is perhaps TRBD1 (6 bases). V gave up 2 bases and J gave up 4 bases, with 14 bases separating them. Germline V gives CDR1 SEHNR, CDR2 FQNEAQ (reference sequence). This CDR3 contains 15 residues. This CDR3 reads CASSLLGRGGTEAFF. The CDR3 nucleotides read TGTGCCAGCAGCTTATTGGGCAGGGGAGGCACTGAAGCTTTCTTT.

The genes are TRBV6-5 and TRBJ1-6, with unresolved D. With 0 bases removed from V and 0 bases from J, the gap between germline ends came to 9 bases. Germline CDR1 reads MNHEY; CDR2 reads SVGAGI. This CDR3 has 17 residues. CDR3 nucleotide sequence: TGTGCCAGCAGTTACTCATCATGGAGCTCCTATAATTCACCCCTCCACTTT. As protein: CASSYSSWSSYNSPLHF.

The V gene is TRBV6-1, the J gene TRBJ2-5, with TRBD2 identical over 9 bases. After removal of 8 bases from V and 2 bases from J, the junction contained 9 bases not matched to a gene. Germline V gives CDR1 MNHNS, CDR2 SASEGT. CDR3 size: 15 residues. The CDR3 loop is CASFTAGGTQETQYF. The CDR3 DNA sequence: TGTGCCAGCTTTACCGCGGGAGGGACACAAGAGACCCAGTACTTC.

The V call is TRBV25-1, the J call TRBJ1-1, with D perhaps matching TRBD1 (6 bases). This CDR3 spans 11 amino acids. Germline CDR1 is MGHDK and CDR2 is SYGVNS. V dropped 5 bases and J dropped 5 bases, with 6 bases sitting between them. CDR3 in amino acids: CASSTGTEAFF. CDR3 sequence (DNA): TGTGCCAGCAGTACAGGGACTGAAGCTTTCTTT.

The V gene is TRBV27, the J gene TRBJ2-2, with D perhaps matching TRBD1 or TRBD2 (5 bases each). This CDR3 has 14 amino acids. Looked up from germline, CDR1 is MNHEY and CDR2 is SMNVEV (reference sequence). The V and J ends lost 4 bases and 4 bases respectively, with 10 bases between them. CDR3 in amino acids: CASSWGRSTGELFF. CDR3 bases: TGTGCCAGCAGTTGGGGACGGTCCACCGGGGAGCTGTTTTTT.

The rearrangement joins TRBV29-1 to TRBJ2-1; D possibly uses TRBD1 or TRBD2 (6 bases each). V was shortened by 7 bases and J by 3 bases, with 19 bases between the two germline ends. Germline lookup yields CDR1 SQVTM and CDR2 ANQGSEA. The CDR3 is 15 amino acids. The DNA for the CDR3 is TGCAGCGCCACTAGCCCAGGGGCTCTCTACAATGAGCAGTTCTTC. The encoded protein is CSATSPGALYNEQFF.

The genes are TRBV5-6 and TRBJ1-2, with D perhaps matching TRBD1 (6 bases). V lost 1 base to trimming and J lost 8 bases, with 15 bases between them. CDR1 and CDR2 from the germline V gene are SGHDT and YYEEEE. The CDR3 runs 14 residues. The DNA for the CDR3 is TGTGCCAGCAGCTTGTACAGGGAGGTGGAAGGCTACACCTTC. It translates to CASSLYREVEGYTF.

This clonotype was picked up one time. The rearrangement joins TRBV20-1 to TRBJ2-1; 8 nucleotides agree with TRBD2. The germline V gene encodes CDR1 DFQATT and CDR2 SNEGSKA (reference sequence). Losses at the gene ends were 2 bases for V and 3 bases for J; bases not matched to a gene: 3. The CDR3 extends over 14 amino acids. The CDR3 coding sequence is TGCAGTGCTAGAACTAGCGGAGACTACAATGAGCAGTTCTTC. It translates to CSARTSGDYNEQFF.

V is TRBV12-5 and J is TRBJ1-1; no clear D gene. Per germline, CDR1 LGHNT and CDR2 FRNRAP. Trimming pared 7 bases from V and 5 bases from J, leaving 8 bases between. The CDR3 is 11 residues long. CDR3 coding DNA: TGTGCTAGTGCCACGGGTACTGAAGCTTTCTTT. Translation gives CASATGTEAFF.

The rearrangement links TRBV10-3 to TRBJ1-2; a possible D gene is TRBD1 (5 bases). The CDR3 loop spans 12 amino acids. Trimming took off 5 bases at V and 6 bases at J, with 10 bases between the two ends. Germline V CDR1 and CDR2: ENHRY, SYGVKD. The CDR3 bases are TGTGCCATCAGTATTGGGACGGATGGCTACACCTTC. This encodes CAISIGTDGYTF.

V usage is TRBV10-3 and J usage is TRBJ1-5, with D perhaps matching TRBD1 (5 bases). The CDR3 length is 15 residues. The V and J ends lost 0 bases and 0 bases respectively, with 6 bases between them. The germline V gene encodes CDR1 ENHRY and CDR2 SYGVKD. CDR3 sequence (DNA): TGTGCCATCAGTGAGTCGGGGGATAGCAATCAGCCCCAGCATTTT. This codes for CAISESGDSNQPQHF.

This chain joins TRBV7-9 and TRBJ2-3, with 9 bases aligning to TRBD2. Trimming at V came to 6 bases and at J to 2 bases, leaving 9 bases not matched to a gene. Germline V lookup: CDR1 SEHNR, CDR2 FQNEAQ (reference sequence). The CDR3 is 16 residues long. CDR3 DNA: TGTGCCAGCAGTTCCTTAGCGGGAGCCCACACAGATACGCAGTATTTT. Protein: CASSSLAGAHTDTQYF.

The V gene is TRBV7-9, the J gene TRBJ2-4, with TRBD2 as a possible D gene (6 bases). Germline CDR1 reads SEHNR; CDR2 reads FQNEAQ (reference sequence). The CDR3 is made up of 17 amino acids. V was pared by 5 bases and J by 1 base, with 18 bases between. CDR3 residues: CASSPLTGGSAKNIQYF. In DNA, the CDR3 is TGTGCCAGCAGCCCTCTCACCGGGGGTTCCGCCAAAAACATTCAGTACTTC.